This T cell receptor (beta chain) was documented in a study of long-term antiretroviral therapy in people with HIV. Study summary: Earliest sampling preceded the 2015 immediate-ART recommendation by about a decade.

Researchers ran immunoSEQ v3.0 at survey level. A per-sample goal of roughly 40,000-50,000 T-cell genomes was targeted by sequencing. Sequenced by immunoSEQ multiplex PCR; TCRdb stores in-frame clones only, minus some. The sample has under 20,000 clones; more than 65% are singletons. Study results and limitations: Controls showed broader CDR3 length ranges than did the HIV repertoires.

This clone was detected a few times. Its antigen is unidentified. Material: unsorted PBMCs, obtained at the start of antiretroviral therapy, before treatment. This clonotype was obtained from a young man with HIV.

The CDR3 protein is CASSLPLMGSEAFF. The CDR3 DNA is TGCGCCAGCAGCCTTCCCCTCATGGGCTCTGAAGCTTTCTTT. The gene calls are TRBV5-1 and TRBJ1-1; D remains unclear. The V gene lost 4 bases and the J gene lost 6 bases, with 16 bases spanning the gap. There are 14 residues in the CDR3. Germline CDR1 reads SGHRS; CDR2 reads YFSETQ.